This T cell receptor beta chain was found in a study of blood T cells in healthy people across ages. Study-wide results and limits: Comparison with aged donors showed that long-lived donors had more naive CD4+ cells and higher diversity.

Comments on this clonotype: Its antigen is as yet unknown.

For the second PCR, which ran for about 7 to 12 cycles, a sample-barcoded 5' primer and a J-beta primer mix were used. Every cDNA molecule carried a tag from a template-switch adaptor bearing 12 random nucleotides. Each sample yielded at least 2.5 million CDR3-containing paired-end reads. Each CDR3 protein gets one entry after TCRdb re-called the 5' RACE reads with MiXCR. The sample lists 540,000 or so distinct CDR3 sequences; less than 25% were seen once. V lost 1 base, J lost 2 bases, and 9 bases stayed unmatched. The germline V gene has CDR1 LGHNA and CDR2 YSLEER. CDR3 length: 18 residues. The same data also contributed to another study, on T cells of mothers and their children.

This TCR was recovered from a boy aged 5-17 years in good health. The chain has TRBV4-3 and TRBJ2-1; 9 bases are a match to TRBD1. Sequencing was performed on blood. The CDR3 sequence is CASSQGPYRGLPYNEQFF. As DNA, the CDR3 is TGCGCCAGCAGCCAAGGACCATACAGGGGGCTCCCCTACAATGAGCAGTTCTTC.